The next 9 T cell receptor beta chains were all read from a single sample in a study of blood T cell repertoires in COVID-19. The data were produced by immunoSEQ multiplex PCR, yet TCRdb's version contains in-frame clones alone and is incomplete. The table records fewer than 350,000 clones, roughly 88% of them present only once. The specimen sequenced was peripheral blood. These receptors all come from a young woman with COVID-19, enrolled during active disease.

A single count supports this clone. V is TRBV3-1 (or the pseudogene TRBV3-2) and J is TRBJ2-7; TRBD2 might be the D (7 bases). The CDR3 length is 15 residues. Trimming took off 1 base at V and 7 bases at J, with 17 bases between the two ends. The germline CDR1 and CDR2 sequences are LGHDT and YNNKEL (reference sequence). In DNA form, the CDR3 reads TGTGCCAGCAGCCAAGGAAGTGGGGGGGCAAGGGAGCAGTACTTC. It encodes CASSQGSGGAREQYF.

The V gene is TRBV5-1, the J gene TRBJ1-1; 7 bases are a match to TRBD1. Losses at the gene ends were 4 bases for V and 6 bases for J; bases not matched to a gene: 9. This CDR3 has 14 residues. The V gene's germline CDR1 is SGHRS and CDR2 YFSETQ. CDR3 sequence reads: CASSLSTGWAEAFF. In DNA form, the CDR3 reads TGCGCCAGCAGCCTGTCGACAGGGTGGGCTGAAGCTTTCTTT.

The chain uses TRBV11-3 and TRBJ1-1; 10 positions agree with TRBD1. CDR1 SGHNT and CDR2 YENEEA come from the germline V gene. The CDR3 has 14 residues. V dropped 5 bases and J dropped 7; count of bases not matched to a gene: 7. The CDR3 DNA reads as TGTGCCAGCAGCCGAGGGACAGGGGCAGGTGAAGCTTTCTTT. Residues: CASSRGTGAGEAFF.

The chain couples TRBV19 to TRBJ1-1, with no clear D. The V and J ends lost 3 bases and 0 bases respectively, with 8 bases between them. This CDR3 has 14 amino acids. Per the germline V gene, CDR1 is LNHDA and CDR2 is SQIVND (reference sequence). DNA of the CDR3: TGTGCCAGTAGTATGGGCTGGTTGAACACTGAAGCTTTCTTT. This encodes CASSMGWLNTEAFF.

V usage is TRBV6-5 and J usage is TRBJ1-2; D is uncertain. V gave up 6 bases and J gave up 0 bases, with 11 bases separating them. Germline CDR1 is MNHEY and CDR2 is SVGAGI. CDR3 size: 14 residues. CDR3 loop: CASSVGEPNYGYTF. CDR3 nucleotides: TGTGCCAGCAGCGTTGGGGAGCCTAACTATGGCTACACCTTC.

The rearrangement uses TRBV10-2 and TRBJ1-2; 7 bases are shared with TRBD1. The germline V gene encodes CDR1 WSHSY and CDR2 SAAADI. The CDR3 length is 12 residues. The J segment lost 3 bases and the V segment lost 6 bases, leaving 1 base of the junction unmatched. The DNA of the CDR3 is TGCGCCAGCAGGGGGACAGACTATGGCTACACCTTC. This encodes CASRGTDYGYTF.

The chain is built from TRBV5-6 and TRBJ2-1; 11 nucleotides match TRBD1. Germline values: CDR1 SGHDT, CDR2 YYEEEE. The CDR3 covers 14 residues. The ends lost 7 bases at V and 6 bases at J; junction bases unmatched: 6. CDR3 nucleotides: TGTGCCAGCGGATTCGGGACAGGGGGCAATGAGCAGTTCTTC. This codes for CASGFGTGGNEQFF.

The CDR3 loop is CASSPRWLGPQHF. The CDR3, as DNA: TGTGCCAGCTCTCCTAGATGGTTGGGGCCCCAGCATTTT. The J gene is TRBJ1-5, the V gene TRBV12-3 or TRBV12-4; D uncertain. The CDR3 is 13 residues long. With 8 bases removed from V and 9 bases from J, the gap between germline ends came to 17 bases.

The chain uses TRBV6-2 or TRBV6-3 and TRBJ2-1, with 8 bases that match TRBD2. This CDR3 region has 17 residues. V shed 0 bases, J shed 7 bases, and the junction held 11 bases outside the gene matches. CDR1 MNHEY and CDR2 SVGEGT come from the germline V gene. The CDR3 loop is CASSYSHRLSGANEQFF. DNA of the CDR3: TGTGCCAGCAGTTACTCCCACAGGCTTAGCGGGGCTAATGAGCAGTTCTTC.